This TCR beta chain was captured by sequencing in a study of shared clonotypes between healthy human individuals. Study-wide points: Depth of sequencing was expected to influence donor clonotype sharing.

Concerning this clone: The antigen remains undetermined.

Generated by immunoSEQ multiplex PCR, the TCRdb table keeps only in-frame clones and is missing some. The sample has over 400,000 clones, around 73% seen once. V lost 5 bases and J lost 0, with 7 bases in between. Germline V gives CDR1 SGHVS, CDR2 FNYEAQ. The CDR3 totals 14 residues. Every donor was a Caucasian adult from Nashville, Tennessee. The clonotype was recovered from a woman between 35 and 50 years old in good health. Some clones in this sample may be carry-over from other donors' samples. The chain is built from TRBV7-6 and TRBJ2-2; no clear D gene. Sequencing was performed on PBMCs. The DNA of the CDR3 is TGTGCCAGCAGCCTAAGCACGAACACCGGGGAGCTGTTTTTT. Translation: CASSLSTNTGELFF.